This TCR beta chain was captured in a study of blood T cell repertoires in COVID-19. About the research overall: COVID-19 samples from acute and convalescent phases originated in the United States, Italy and Spain.

CDR1 and CDR2 (germline): SGDLS, YYNGEE. The CDR3 is 14 residues long. V was clipped by 0 bases and J by 4 bases; unmatched bases: 0. Profiled with immunoSEQ multiplex PCR; TCRdb holds only in-frame clones, not every one. The profile shows some 270,000 clones, 75% to 90% of them singletons. For this clone: Additional DNA sequences in this sample encode the identical CDR3.

This receptor was identified in a middle-aged woman who had recovered from COVID-19. The chain combines TRBV9 with TRBJ2-3, with TRBD2 identical over 9 bases. The sample comprised PBMCs or T cells enriched from blood (not recorded which). Written as DNA, the CDR3 is TGTGCCAGCAGCGTAGGCGGGAGGGCAGATACGCAGTATTTT. Amino acids: CASSVGGRADTQYF.